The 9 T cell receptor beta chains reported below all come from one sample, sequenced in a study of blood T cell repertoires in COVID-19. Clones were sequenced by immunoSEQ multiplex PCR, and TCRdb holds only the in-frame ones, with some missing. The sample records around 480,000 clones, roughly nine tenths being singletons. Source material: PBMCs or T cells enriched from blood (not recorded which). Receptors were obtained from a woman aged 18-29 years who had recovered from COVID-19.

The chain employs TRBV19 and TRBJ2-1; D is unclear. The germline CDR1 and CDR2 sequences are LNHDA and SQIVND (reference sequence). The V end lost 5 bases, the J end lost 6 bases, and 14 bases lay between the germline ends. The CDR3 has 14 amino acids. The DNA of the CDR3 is TGTGCCAGTAGTGGCGGCGTGGTTGGCAATGAGCAGTTCTTC. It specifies CASSGGVVGNEQFF.

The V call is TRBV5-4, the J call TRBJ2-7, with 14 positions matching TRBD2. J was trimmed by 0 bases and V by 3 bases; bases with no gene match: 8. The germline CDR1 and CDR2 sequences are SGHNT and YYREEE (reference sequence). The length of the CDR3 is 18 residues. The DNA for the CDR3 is TGTGCCAGCAGCTCCGGGACTAGCGGGGGCGCCAGCTCCTACGAGCAGTACTTC. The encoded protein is CASSSGTSGGASSYEQYF. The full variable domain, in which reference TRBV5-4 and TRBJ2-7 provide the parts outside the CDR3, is ETGVTQSPTHLIKTRGQQVTLRCSSQSGHNTVSWYQQALGQGPQFIFQYYREEENGRGNFPPRFSGLQFPNYSSELNVNALELDDSALYLCASSSGTSGGASSYEQYFGPGTRLTVT.

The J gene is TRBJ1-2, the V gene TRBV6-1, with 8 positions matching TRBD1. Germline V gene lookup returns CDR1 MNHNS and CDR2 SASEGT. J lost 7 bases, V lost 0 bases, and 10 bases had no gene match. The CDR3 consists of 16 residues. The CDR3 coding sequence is TGTGCCAGCAGTGAAGCCCATAGCTGGACAGGGTCTGGCTACACCTTC. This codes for CASSEAHSWTGSGYTF.

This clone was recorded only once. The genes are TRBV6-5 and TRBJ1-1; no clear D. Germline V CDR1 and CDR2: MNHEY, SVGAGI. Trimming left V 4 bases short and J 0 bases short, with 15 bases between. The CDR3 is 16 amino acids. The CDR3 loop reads CASSSSPGGMNTEAFF. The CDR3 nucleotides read TGTGCCAGCAGTTCTTCCCCCGGCGGAATGAACACTGAAGCTTTCTTT.

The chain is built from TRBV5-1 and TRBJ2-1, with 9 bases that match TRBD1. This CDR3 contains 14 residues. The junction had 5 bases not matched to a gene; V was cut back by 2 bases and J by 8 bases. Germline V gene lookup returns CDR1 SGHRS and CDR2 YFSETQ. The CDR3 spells CASSFDRGNDEQFF. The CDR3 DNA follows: TGCGCCAGCAGCTTCGACAGGGGGAACGATGAGCAGTTCTTC.

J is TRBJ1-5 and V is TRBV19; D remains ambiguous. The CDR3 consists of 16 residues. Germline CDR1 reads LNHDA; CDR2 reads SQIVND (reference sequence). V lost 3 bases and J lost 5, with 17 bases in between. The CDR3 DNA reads TGTGCCAGTAGTATCGGAGGCAGCCTTACCTATCAGCCCCAGCATTTT. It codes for CASSIGGSLTYQPQHF.

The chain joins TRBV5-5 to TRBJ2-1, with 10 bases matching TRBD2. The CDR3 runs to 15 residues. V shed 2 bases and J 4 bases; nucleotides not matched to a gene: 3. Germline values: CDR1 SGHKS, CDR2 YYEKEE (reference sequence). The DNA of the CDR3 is TGTGCCAGCAGCTTCACTAGCGGGGTTTACAATGAGCAGTTCTTC. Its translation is CASSFTSGVYNEQFF.

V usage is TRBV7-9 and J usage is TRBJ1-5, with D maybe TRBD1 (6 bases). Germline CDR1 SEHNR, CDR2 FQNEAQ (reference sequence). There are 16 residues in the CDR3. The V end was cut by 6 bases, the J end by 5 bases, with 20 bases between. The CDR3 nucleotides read TGTGCCAGCAGGCGAAAAACAGGGAATGAAGATCAGCCCCAGCATTTT. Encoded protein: CASRRKTGNEDQPQHF.

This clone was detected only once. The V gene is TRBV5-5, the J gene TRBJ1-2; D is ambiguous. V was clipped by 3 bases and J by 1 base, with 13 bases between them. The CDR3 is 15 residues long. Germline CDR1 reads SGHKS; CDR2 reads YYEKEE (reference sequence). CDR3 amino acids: CASSSLRGSNYGYTF. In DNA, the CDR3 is TGTGCCAGCAGCTCCCTGAGAGGGAGTAACTATGGCTACACCTTC. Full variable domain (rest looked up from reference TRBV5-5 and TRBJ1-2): DAGVTQSPTHLIKTRGQQVTLRCSPISGHKSVSWYQQVLGQGPQFIFQYYEKEERGRGNFPDRFSARQFPNYSSELNVNALLLGDSALYLCASSSLRGSNYGYTFGSGTRLTVV.